This is a list of T cell receptor beta chains from one sample in a study of T cells after yellow fever vaccination. TCRdb analysed the 5' RACE reads with MiXCR anew, one entry per CDR3 protein. The table lists hundreds of thousands of distinct CDR3 sequences, about 12% of them singletons. The sequenced sample was PBMCs, obtained on the day of the yellow fever booster vaccination. Source of these receptors: a man aged 25-45 years who received the YFV17D yellow fever vaccine. Both conserved end residues are part of each CDR3. A D gene is named only where the DNA matches it firmly. Some rows mark clone size as missing; the rest say once, few, many or name a class of expanded clone.

TRBV9	-	TRBJ2-5	few	TGTGCCAGCAGCGTAGCTCAGGGCCAAGAGACCCAGTACTTC	CASSVAQGQETQYF
TRBV7-2	-	TRBJ1-2	-	TGTGCCAGCAGCTTGTCCAGAATCTATGGCTACACCTTC	CASSLSRIYGYTF
TRBV5-1	-	TRBJ2-1	-	TGCGCCAGCAGTTGTGAGCAGTTCTTC	CASSCEQFF
TRBV20-1	-	TRBJ2-2	-	TGCAGTGCTAGAGCAATAAGAGGGACCGGGGAGCTGTTTTTT	CSARAIRGTGELFF
TRBV28	-	TRBJ1-4	few	TGTGCCAGCAGTCTAGGGGGGATTAATGAAAAACTGTTTTTT	CASSLGGINEKLFF
TRBV27	-	TRBJ2-2	many	TGTGCCAGCAGTTCCCCTGCTGCCCGGGAGCTGTTTTTT	CASSSPAARELFF
TRBV5-6	TRBD2	TRBJ2-6	-	TGTGCCAGCAGTTCCGGGACAGGGCTACTAGCGGGAGTTCATGGGGCCAACGTCCTGACTTTC	CASSSGTGLLAGVHGANVLTF
TRBV12-3/TRBV12-4	-	TRBJ2-1	few	TGTGCCAGCAGTTTAAGCGAGCGTGAGCAGTTCTTC	CASSLSEREQFF
TRBV27	-	TRBJ1-6	few	TGTGCCAGCAGTTTAGCAGGGTACCTTAATTCACCCCTCCACTTT	CASSLAGYLNSPLHF
TRBV12-3/TRBV12-4	TRBD1	TRBJ2-4	few	TGTGCCAGCAGGGACAGGGCCGGATTCATTCAGTACTTC	CASRDRAGFIQYF
TRBV18	TRBD1	TRBJ1-6	-	TGTGCCAGCTCACCATCTGTCGGGACAGGGTCGTCCTATAATTCACCCCTCCACTTT	CASSPSVGTGSSYNSPLHF
TRBV12-3/TRBV12-4	-	TRBJ2-2	-	TGTGCCAGCGCTCCGGGGCCTACCACCACCGGGGAGCTGTTTTTT	CASAPGPTTTGELFF
TRBV5-1	-	TRBJ2-5	many	TGTGCCAGCAGCCCTAGGGTTGGGGAGACCCAGTACTTC	CASSPRVGETQYF
TRBV4-3	TRBD1	TRBJ2-1	-	TGCGCCAGCAGCCAAGATCCCCGACAGGGGGGAGAGCAGTTCTTC	CASSQDPRQGGEQFF
TRBV3-1	-	TRBJ2-5	-	TGTGCCAGCAGCCTATACTCGGCTCCTTCGGATGAGACCCAGTACTTC	CASSLYSAPSDETQYF
TRBV28	TRBD1	TRBJ1-5	-	TGTGCCAGCAGTTTAGTTTATGGGACAGGGGGCAATCAGCCCCAGCATTTT	CASSLVYGTGGNQPQHF
TRBV5-6	-	TRBJ2-3	-	TGTGCCAGCACCCCGGGACCTTTAGACCGCACAGATACGCAGTATTTT	CASTPGPLDRTDTQYF
TRBV9	TRBD1	TRBJ2-7	few	TGTGCCAGCAGCGGGACAGGGAGGTCCTACGAGCAGTACTTC	CASSGTGRSYEQYF
TRBV20-1	TRBD1	TRBJ1-5	-	TGCAGTGCAAGGGACAGGGTGAATAGCAATCAGCCCCAGCATTTT	CSARDRVNSNQPQHF
TRBV5-4	-	TRBJ2-2	few	TGTGCCAGCAGCTTGGCCGTGGCAGGGGCCGGGGAGCTGTTTTTT	CASSLAVAGAGELFF
TRBV20-1	TRBD2	TRBJ2-1	-	TGCAGTGCTCGGACTAGCCTCTACGAGCAGTTCTTC	CSARTSLYEQFF
TRBV18	-	TRBJ2-7	-	TGTGCCAGCTCACCACCCGACAGATGGAGGGGGGAGGAGCAGTACTTC	CASSPPDRWRGEEQYF
TRBV10-3	-	TRBJ2-7	-	TGTGCCATCAGTGCCATCGGTGGTTTCTCCTACGAGCAGTACTTC	CAISAIGGFSYEQYF
TRBV20-1	TRBD1	TRBJ2-6	-	TGCAGTGCTCTACAGACAGGGATTGGGGCCAACGTCCTGACTTTC	CSALQTGIGANVLTF
TRBV3-1	-	TRBJ2-7	many	TGTGCCAGCAGCCAGGGAATCTACGAGCAGTACTTC	CASSQGIYEQYF
TRBV29-1	TRBD1	TRBJ2-2	few	TGCAGCGGGGGGACAGGGAATTCCGGGGAGCTGTTTTTT	CSGGTGNSGELFF
TRBV20-1	-	TRBJ2-5	few	TGCAGTGCTAGAGATACTAGGAGGTCGACCCAGTACTTC	CSARDTRRSTQYF
TRBV2	TRBD1	TRBJ1-6	few	TGTGCCAGCAGTGACCGACAGGGCGGCAATTCACCCCTCCACTTT	CASSDRQGGNSPLHF
TRBV9	-	TRBJ2-3	-	TGTGCCAGCAGCGGGACTTGGATGGGCACAGATACGCAGTATTTT	CASSGTWMGTDTQYF
TRBV20-1	-	TRBJ1-2	-	TGCAGTGCTAGGGCGGGGACGCCCTATGGCTACACCTTC	CSARAGTPYGYTF
TRBV20-1	TRBD2	TRBJ2-2	few	TGCAGTGCTAGCCGGCTAGCGGGAGGAGGAAAAACCGGGGAGCTGTTTTTT	CSASRLAGGGKTGELFF
TRBV6-1	-	TRBJ1-2	-	TGTGCCAGCAGCCTAGAAAGGAGTCAGGGCGGCTACACCTTC	CASSLERSQGGYTF
TRBV4-2	TRBD2	TRBJ2-5	-	TGTGCCAGCAGCCAACTCAGCGGGAGTATCCAAGAGACCCAGTACTTC	CASSQLSGSIQETQYF
TRBV5-4	-	TRBJ1-5	-	TGTGCCAGCAGCTTGAGGGGCAGCAATCAGCCCCAGCATTTT	CASSLRGSNQPQHF
TRBV9	TRBD1	TRBJ1-2	few	TGTGCCAGCAGCGTAGATTCACTTCAGGGGGCTTATGGCTACACCTTC	CASSVDSLQGAYGYTF
TRBV15	TRBD2	TRBJ2-5	-	TGTGCCACCAGCAGAGAGACTAGCAGACACCAGGAGACCCAGTACTTC	CATSRETSRHQETQYF
TRBV20-1	-	TRBJ1-5	-	TGCAGTGGGACGGGCCAGCCCCAGCATTTT	CSGTGQPQHF
TRBV10-3	-	TRBJ2-5	-	TGTGCCATCAGTGAGTCGACGTTCCGGCAGGGCGGGACCCAGTACTTC	CAISESTFRQGGTQYF
TRBV9	TRBD1	TRBJ2-5	few	TGTGCCAGCAGCACCCGGACAGGGAGTAGAGAGACCCAGTACTTC	CASSTRTGSRETQYF
TRBV20-1	TRBD2	TRBJ2-3	few	TGCAGTGGGTCTAGCGGGAACACAGATACGCAGTATTTT	CSGSSGNTDTQYF
TRBV6-2/TRBV6-3	-	TRBJ1-2	-	TGTGCCAGCAGTTACTCGAGGCACCTTGAGGGTCACTACTTC	CASSYSRHLEGHYF
TRBV29-1	-	TRBJ2-1	-	TGCAGCGTAACAGATAATGAGCAGTTCTTC	CSVTDNEQFF